Sequencing of this T cell receptor beta chain was carried out in a study of radiotherapy plus CTLA-4 blockade in lung cancer. This clone was seen only once. Its antigen is as yet unknown. Findings and caveats of the study: Strongest reported response predictors: early blood clone changes and post-radiation interferon-beta.

The CDR3 has 16 residues. The germline V gene encodes CDR1 SEHNR and CDR2 FQNEAQ (reference sequence). Deletions cut 0 bases from V and 8 bases from J, with 16 bases between. Here immunoSEQ multiplex PCR was the method, and the copy in TCRdb shows in-frame clones only, minus some. The sample holds tens of thousands of clones; roughly 80% are singletons and the top ten take around 0.9%. The TCR originated in a human donor with non-small cell lung cancer who had stable disease on radiotherapy plus ipilimumab. The chain recombines TRBV7-9 with TRBJ1-4, with D perhaps matching TRBD1 (6 bases). The sequencing used peripheral blood, collected from a patient treated with radiotherapy plus ipilimumab. The CDR3 region has the DNA TGTGCCAGCAGCTTAGCACGTAACAGGGACGGCGAAAAACTGTTTTTT. This gives the protein CASSLARNRDGEKLFF.